The source of this T cell receptor beta chain is a study of OX40 agonist ivuxolimab in advanced cancers. About the study: Anti-PD-1, anti-PD-L1 or anti-CTLA-4 therapy given earlier was allowed, and roughly 40% had some.

The repertoire was sequenced with immunoSEQ multiplex PCR; TCRdb's copy has only in-frame clones and lacks some. The sample records about 45,000 clones, roughly 90% being singletons. Losses at the gene ends were 2 bases for V and 3 bases for J; bases not matched to a gene: 3. Germline V gene data show CDR1 as SGHVS and CDR2 as FNYEAQ. CDR3 length equals 14 residues. The chain carries TRBV7-6 and TRBJ2-7; 8 bases are a match to TRBD2. The specimen comprised CD4+ or CD8+ T cells sorted from blood, sampled in a trial of the OX40 agonist ivuxolimab. The origin of this receptor is an adult with an advanced solid tumor such as melanoma, head and neck, liver or kidney cancer. The CDR3 nucleotides are TGTGCCAGCAGCTTACGGGAGGGCGACTACGAGCAGTACTTC. As protein: CASSLREGDYEQYF.